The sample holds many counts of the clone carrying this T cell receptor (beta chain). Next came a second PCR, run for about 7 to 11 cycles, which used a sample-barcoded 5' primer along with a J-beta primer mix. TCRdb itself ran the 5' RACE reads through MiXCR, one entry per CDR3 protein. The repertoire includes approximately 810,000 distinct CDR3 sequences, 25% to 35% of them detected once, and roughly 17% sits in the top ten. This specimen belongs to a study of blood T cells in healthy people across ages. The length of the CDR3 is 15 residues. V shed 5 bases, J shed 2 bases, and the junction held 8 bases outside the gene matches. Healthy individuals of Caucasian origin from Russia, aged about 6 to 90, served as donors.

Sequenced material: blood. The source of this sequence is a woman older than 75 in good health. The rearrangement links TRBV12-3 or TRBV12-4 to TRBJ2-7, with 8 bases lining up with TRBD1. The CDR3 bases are TGTGCCAGCAGTGATAGACAGGGGCCAACCTACGAGCAGTACTTC. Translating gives CASSDRQGPTYEQYF.